In this sample, the clone carrying this TCR beta chain turned up a few times. These data come from a study of T cells in Graves' hyperthyroidism and ophthalmopathy. Study-level information: Peripheral blood was drawn at first diagnosis, prior to all treatment.

From RNA transcripts, TCR beta CDR3 regions were amplified. Using the HTBI primer set, a first-round RT-PCR was run on the TCR CDR3. TCRdb processed the multiplex PCR reads anew with MiXCR; each CDR3 protein has one entry. The sample has hundreds of thousands of distinct CDR3 sequences, around 15% seen once; the top ten hold 3.8%. Germline V gene sequence: CDR1 MNHEY, CDR2 SVGAGI. The ends were cut back, 3 bases at V and 4 bases at J, with 13 bases in the middle. This CDR3 spans 14 amino acids. The gene calls are TRBV6-5 and TRBJ2-7; D is tentatively TRBD1 or TRBD2 (5 bases each). The TCR sequence derives from a woman in her 30s with Graves' hyperthyroidism. The sample comprised blood. As DNA, the CDR3 is TGTGCCAGCAGTTATCGGGACGGAGGTTACGAGCAGTACTTC. It codes for CASSYRDGGYEQYF.